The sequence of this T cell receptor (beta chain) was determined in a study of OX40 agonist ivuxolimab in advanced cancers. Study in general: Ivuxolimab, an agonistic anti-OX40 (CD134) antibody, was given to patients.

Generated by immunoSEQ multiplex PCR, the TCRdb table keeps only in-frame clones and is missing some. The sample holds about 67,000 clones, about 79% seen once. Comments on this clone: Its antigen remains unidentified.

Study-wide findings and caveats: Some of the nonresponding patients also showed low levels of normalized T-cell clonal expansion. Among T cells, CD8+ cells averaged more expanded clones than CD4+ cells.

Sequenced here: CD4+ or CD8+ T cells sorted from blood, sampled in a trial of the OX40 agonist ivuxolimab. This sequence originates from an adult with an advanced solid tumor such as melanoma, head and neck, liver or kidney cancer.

The CDR3 region is CASSGGTSVGETQYF. Here the CDR3 DNA reads TGCGCCAGCAGCGGGGGGACTAGCGTGGGAGAGACCCAGTACTTC. This rearrangement joins TRBV5-1 to TRBJ2-5; 10 nucleotides agree with TRBD2. The V gene end was trimmed by 4 bases and the J gene end by 4 bases; junction bases not matched to a gene: 7. CDR1 and CDR2 (germline): SGHRS, YFSETQ. The CDR3 sequence is 15 residues long.